This T cell receptor (beta chain) was identified during a study of shared clonotypes between healthy human individuals. Positive CCR7 selection of CD45RO-negative cells yielded the naive CD8 cells, and terminally differentiated effector memory CD45RA+ cells were excluded. Using immunoSEQ multiplex PCR, the repertoire was profiled, and TCRdb retains in-frame clones only, with some absent. The sample records approximately 810,000 clones, 80% to 95% being singletons. The clonotype originates from a man under 40 in good health. The source material was naive CD8+ T cells sorted from blood.

CDR3 DNA sequence: TGCGCCAGCAGCCAAGATCGGTCAGCCTCCTACGAGCAGTACTTC. This sequence encodes CASSQDRSASYEQYF. The V gene is TRBV4-1, the J gene TRBJ2-7; no clear D gene. V lost 0 bases and J lost 0, with 9 bases in between. Looked up from germline, CDR1 is MGHRA and CDR2 is YSYEKL. The CDR3 sequence is 15 residues long.